A selection of T cell receptor beta chains follows, all from one sample in a study of cytomegalovirus exposure and HLA in healthy donors. TCRdb keeps only in-frame clones here, not all; method: immunoSEQ multiplex PCR. This sample yields 200,000 to 250,000 clones, of which 82% are seen a single time; 2.5% to 3% belongs to the top ten. The specimen was PBMCs. The receptors were sampled from a woman between 40 and 55 years old in good health and CMV-seronegative. CDR3s leave out the opening cysteine and the closing phenylalanine or tryptophan. The order of the fields is CDR3 protein, clone size, V gene, D gene. A D gene is named only where the DNA matches it firmly. Expanded clones get a size class; other rows say once, few or many, or leave the size out.

CDR3: ASSLRLAENTGELF
size: NA
V: TRBV7-2
D: TRBD2

CDR3: SVVRDRHNTGELF
size: NA
V: TRBV29-1
D: TRBD1

CDR3: SSSPRQYPQH
size: NA
V: TRBV7-9
D: NA

CDR3: ASSLPGSLGANEQF
size: few
V: TRBV28
D: NA

CDR3: ASSFRLAGGAFSYNEQF
size: NA
V: TRBV11-1
D: TRBD2

CDR3: ASSVGRRAWTGELF
size: NA
V: TRBV9
D: NA

CDR3: ASSTGQNTEAF
size: few
V: TRBV19
D: NA

CDR3: ASSLYVGSQY
size: NA
V: TRBV28
D: NA

CDR3: ASSPHRANEKLF
size: NA
V: TRBV5-5
D: NA

CDR3: ASTSTRGGNQPQH
size: NA
V: TRBV7-8
D: NA

CDR3: ASSPGLAGVTEQY
size: NA
V: TRBV5-1
D: TRBD2

CDR3: ASSLATTSGSNEQF
size: NA
V: TRBV7-9
D: TRBD2

CDR3: ASSTTGVDGYT
size: NA
V: TRBV28
D: TRBD1

CDR3: SSSPTGYEQY
size: NA
V: TRBV7-9
D: TRBD1

CDR3: ASSKTGVYGYT
size: once
V: TRBV6-6
D: NA

CDR3: ASSSEQGWGEQF
size: NA
V: TRBV27
D: TRBD1

CDR3: ASSQDLAGTMGSGNTIY
size: NA
V: TRBV4-1
D: NA

CDR3: ASSRQGQDTQY
size: NA
V: TRBV10-1
D: TRBD1

CDR3: ASSFGTSGANEQF
size: NA
V: TRBV5-1
D: TRBD2

CDR3: ASSLALSADTQY
size: NA
V: TRBV5-1
D: NA

CDR3: ASSLNTGFSYEQY
size: NA
V: TRBV6-1
D: NA

CDR3: ASSLRRGNTDTQY
size: NA
V: TRBV7-6
D: NA

CDR3: ASSEAARFRSGTGGGF
size: NA
V: TRBV6-1
D: TRBD1

CDR3: ASSYKYRVDTQY
size: NA
V: TRBV6-5
D: NA

CDR3: ASRFGPNYGYT
size: NA
V: TRBV27
D: NA

CDR3: ASSVGAGGLQETQY
size: NA
V: TRBV9
D: TRBD2

CDR3: ASSLAAAGKPYEQY
size: once
V: TRBV5-1
D: NA

CDR3: ASSLAGGQDTQY
size: NA
V: TRBV5-1
D: TRBD2

CDR3: SSSLGSGGNTDTQY
size: NA
V: TRBV7-9
D: NA

CDR3: ASSDYRDEQY
size: NA
V: TRBV28
D: NA

CDR3: ASSLGSGVGNTIY
size: NA
V: TRBV5-1
D: NA

CDR3: AWSVTGDTQY
size: few
V: TRBV30
D: NA

CDR3: SVETGSGANVLT
size: NA
V: TRBV29-1
D: NA

CDR3: ASSDQGHYGYT
size: NA
V: TRBV6-4
D: NA

CDR3: ASSPPEGRETQY
size: NA
V: TRBV18
D: NA

CDR3: SVRKDRGAYGYT
size: few
V: TRBV29-1
D: TRBD1

CDR3: ASSTREAGELF
size: NA
V: TRBV19
D: NA

CDR3: ASSLGAGAYEQY
size: once
V: TRBV5-4
D: TRBD2

CDR3: ASSELRGNTEAF
size: NA
V: TRBV25-1
D: NA

CDR3: ASSEAPGRGETQY
size: NA
V: TRBV25-1
D: TRBD2

CDR3: ASSPRGADTQY
size: once
V: TRBV10-1
D: NA

CDR3: ASSVGLAGTSYNEQF
size: once
V: TRBV9
D: TRBD2

CDR3: ASSPGGLDPYTNYGYT
size: NA
V: TRBV27
D: NA

CDR3: ASSQELLGDYGYT
size: NA
V: TRBV4-2
D: NA

CDR3: ASIPLAGDREQF
size: NA
V: TRBV11-2
D: TRBD2

CDR3: ASSETDWRNEQF
size: NA
V: TRBV6-1
D: NA

CDR3: ASSPLIGSGGTDTQY
size: NA
V: TRBV5-6
D: TRBD2

CDR3: ASKRDRGLVEPQH
size: few
V: TRBV28
D: TRBD1

CDR3: ASSLLQGSGNTIY
size: NA
V: TRBV11-2
D: NA

CDR3: ASSKADRVPEKLF
size: NA
V: TRBV11-3
D: TRBD1

CDR3: ASSQGFTQNTEAF
size: NA
V: TRBV4-1
D: NA

CDR3: ASRGLAGGNEQF
size: NA
V: TRBV2
D: TRBD2

CDR3: ASSLGEVSTNEKLF
size: NA
V: TRBV5-5
D: NA

CDR3: ASRLAGDTQY
size: NA
V: TRBV6-1
D: NA

CDR3: ASREPGQVYEQY
size: NA
V: TRBV6-1
D: TRBD1

CDR3: ASSVRAPSTDTQY
size: NA
V: TRBV9
D: NA

CDR3: ASSLRDSPKNTGELF
size: NA
V: TRBV7-9
D: TRBD1

CDR3: ATSRDISYEQY
size: few
V: TRBV15
D: NA

CDR3: ASSSGQPDEQY
size: few
V: TRBV28
D: NA

CDR3: ATSQVSRGAEQY
size: few
V: TRBV15
D: NA